These 27 T cell receptor beta chains came from one sample sequenced in a study of T cells in localized non-small cell lung cancer. Profiling relied on immunoSEQ multiplex PCR, and the TCRdb table lists in-frame clones only, not all of them. The table records 20,000 to 25,000 clones, about nine tenths of them present only once. This material consisted of PBMCs, taken before any cancer treatment. The receptors shown here come from a man aged 40-75 years with stage II squamous cell lung carcinoma.

The CDR3 region has the DNA TGCGCCATCAAGCGCGGGGATAGCCAAGAGACCCAGTACTTC. As protein: CAIKRGDSQETQYF. The chain has TRBV10-2 and TRBJ2-5; TRBD2 might be the D (6 bases). This CDR3 is 14 amino acids long. Germline-derived CDR1 and CDR2 are WSHSY and SAAADI. V was cut by 10 bases and J by 1 base, with 16 bases left in between.

The rearrangement links TRBV2 to TRBJ1-6; tentative D call: TRBD1 (6 bases). V was trimmed by 2 bases and J by 7 bases, leaving 12 bases between them. In germline, CDR1 is SNHLY, CDR2 FYNNEI. The CDR3 runs 15 residues. The CDR3: CASSEPRGGNSPLHF. CDR3 DNA: TGTGCCAGCAGTGAACCCAGGGGTGGGAATTCACCCCTCCACTTT.

V is TRBV4-3 and J is TRBJ2-2; unclear D gene. Trimming took 0 bases from V and 1 from J, leaving 6 bases between them. This CDR3 is built from 15 residues. CDR1 LGHNA and CDR2 YSLEER come from the germline V gene. The CDR3 region is CASSQDTRNTGELFF. The CDR3 bases are TGCGCCAGCAGCCAAGATACCAGGAACACCGGGGAGCTGTTTTTT.

The chain links TRBV18 to TRBJ2-2; 7 bases line up with TRBD2. The CDR3 is made up of 14 amino acids. Germline CDR1 reads KGHSH; CDR2 reads LQKENI. The junction had 7 bases not matched to a gene; V was cut back by 6 bases and J by 6 bases. As DNA, the CDR3 is TGTGCCAGCTCCCTCGGGACTAACCCCGGGGAGCTGTTTTTT. It yields the protein CASSLGTNPGELFF.

By proportion, this clone is medium-sized. The V call is TRBV19, the J call TRBJ2-7; 9 bases line up with TRBD2. Germline V CDR1 and CDR2: LNHDA, SQIVND (reference sequence). The CDR3 covers 15 residues. Trimming cost V 1 base and J 7 bases; bases outside gene matches: 8. CDR3 residues: CASSIGAGGSEEQYF. CDR3 sequence (DNA): TGTGCCAGTAGTATAGGAGCGGGAGGCTCGGAAGAGCAGTACTTC.

V gene TRBV7-9 combines with J gene TRBJ2-7; D remains unclear. Trimming removed 4 bases from V and 3 bases from J, with 10 bases in between. Germline V gene lookup returns CDR1 SEHNR and CDR2 FQNEAQ (reference sequence). The CDR3 length is 13 residues. As DNA, the CDR3 is TGTGCCAGCAGCTCTTACATCCGCTACGAGCAGTACTTC. Translating it yields CASSSYIRYEQYF.

The chain employs TRBV30 and TRBJ1-1; D is unresolved. The CDR3 spans 14 residues. The germline gives CDR1 GTSNPN, CDR2 SVGIG (reference sequence). The V gene lost 4 bases and the J gene lost 1 base, with 13 bases spanning the gap. CDR3 in amino acids: CAWTPGHPNTEAFF. The CDR3 DNA is TGTGCCTGGACCCCGGGCCACCCGAACACTGAAGCTTTCTTT.

The chain links TRBV2 to TRBJ1-1; D ambiguous. Germline loops: CDR1 SNHLY, CDR2 FYNNEI. This CDR3 has 14 amino acids. The ends were cut back, 4 bases at V and 1 base at J, with 10 bases in the middle. CDR3 bases: TGTGCCAGCAGTGTTGGCATCCCGAACACTGAAGCTTTCTTT. The encoded protein is CASSVGIPNTEAFF.

The rearrangement uses TRBV19 and TRBJ1-1, with D maybe TRBD1 (5 bases). CDR1 and CDR2 (germline): LNHDA, SQIVND (reference sequence). Trimming removed 7 bases from V and 0 bases from J, with 12 bases in between. The CDR3 consists of 14 residues. The CDR3 DNA reads as TGTGCCAGTACTAACAGGCCGATGAACACTGAAGCTTTCTTT. Translation gives CASTNRPMNTEAFF.

The chain links TRBV7-9 to TRBJ2-1; the D is unclear. This CDR3 comprises 18 residues. V lost 3 bases and J lost 3, with 21 bases in between. The germline V gene has CDR1 SEHNR and CDR2 FQNEAQ (reference sequence). Here the CDR3 DNA reads TGTGCCAGCAGCTTCTCACTCGCGACCCTACTCCGCTACAATGAGCAGTTCTTC. Its translation is CASSFSLATLLRYNEQFF. Complete variable domain (other parts from reference TRBV7-9 and TRBJ2-1): DTGVSQNPRHKITKRGQNVTFRCDPISEHNRLYWYRQTLGQGPEFLTYFQNEAQLEKSRLLSDRFSAERPKGSFSTLEIQRTEQGDSAMYLCASSFSLATLLRYNEQFFGPGTRLTVL.

The chain uses TRBV5-5 and TRBJ1-5; TRBD1 might be the D (6 bases). From germline, CDR1 is SGHKS and CDR2 YYEKEE (reference sequence). Trimming removed 0 bases at V and 4 bases at J, with 14 bases between. The CDR3 has 16 amino acids. In nucleotides, the CDR3 is TGTGCCAGCAGCTTGGTGGGTGGGGGCTTAAATCAGCCCCAGCATTTT. Its translation: CASSLVGGGLNQPQHF.

The gene calls are TRBV30 and TRBJ1-6; D is unresolved. This CDR3 is built from 11 residues. Germline V gene data show CDR1 as GTSNPN and CDR2 as SVGIG (reference sequence). Trimming removed 1 base from V and 6 bases from J, with 1 base in between. The CDR3 nucleotides read TGTGCCTGGAGTGGTAATTCACCCCTCCACTTT. This codes for CAWSGNSPLHF.

The CDR3: CASSLTGQGTQYF. The CDR3 coding sequence is TGTGCCAGCAGCCTGACCGGGCAGGGGACCCAGTACTTC. The chain joins TRBV7-8 to TRBJ2-5, with a tentative D call TRBD1 (5 bases). Germline CDR1 is SGHVS and CDR2 is FQNEAQ. Deletions cut 5 bases from V and 7 bases from J, with 14 bases between. The CDR3 has 13 amino acids.

This clone was recorded only once. The rearrangement uses TRBV7-3 and TRBJ2-3; D might be TRBD2 (6 bases). The CDR3 totals 13 residues. Trimming cost V 5 bases and J 6 bases, with 12 bases left between them. Per the germline V gene, CDR1 is SGHTA and CDR2 is FQGTGA. CDR3 loop: CASSLRLEDTQYF. The CDR3 DNA is TGTGCCAGCAGCCTACGACTAGAGGATACGCAGTATTTT.

This clone was seen once. This rearrangement joins TRBV6-1 to TRBJ2-3, with D perhaps TRBD1 or TRBD2 (6 bases each). The germline CDR1 and CDR2 sequences are MNHNS and SASEGT. V gave up 8 bases and J gave up 0 bases, with 12 bases separating them. CDR3 size: 14 residues. The CDR3 DNA is TGTGCCAGCGATGGAGGGGGAAGCACAGATACGCAGTATTTT. This encodes CASDGGGSTDTQYF.

This chain joins TRBV7-9 and TRBJ1-1; D is uncertain. Germline V gene lookup returns CDR1 SEHNR and CDR2 FQNEAQ (reference sequence). This CDR3 contains 13 residues. Deletions cut 2 bases from V and 3 bases from J, with 7 bases between. CDR3 nucleotide sequence: TGTGCCAGCAGCTTATTATCGGACACTGAAGCTTTCTTT. Its protein product is CASSLLSDTEAFF.

The J gene is TRBJ1-5, the V gene TRBV7-6; a weak D match, TRBD1 (5 bases). The V end lost 0 bases, the J end lost 2 bases, and 14 bases lay between the germline ends. Per the germline V gene, CDR1 is SGHVS and CDR2 is FNYEAQ. The CDR3 sequence is 17 residues long. The CDR3 reads CASSLAGVARGNQPQHF. The CDR3 DNA reads as TGTGCCAGCAGCTTAGCGGGGGTAGCGAGGGGCAATCAGCCCCAGCATTTT.

Sample share makes this clone medium-sized. The genes are TRBV11-2 and TRBJ2-1; 8 positions agree with TRBD1. Germline loops: CDR1 SGHAT, CDR2 FQNNGV. The CDR3 length is 16 residues. V gave up 3 bases and J gave up 6 bases; unmatched junction bases: 10. The CDR3 protein is CASSFGIPDRGNEQFF. DNA of the CDR3: TGTGCCAGCAGCTTCGGCATCCCTGACAGGGGCAATGAGCAGTTCTTC. Supplemented by reference TRBV11-2 and TRBJ2-1, the full variable domain reads EAGVAQSPRYKIIEKRQSVAFWCNPISGHATLYWYQQILGQGPKLLIQFQNNGVVDDSQLPKDRFSAERLKGVDSTLKIQPAKLEDSAVYLCASSFGIPDRGNEQFFGPGTRLTVL.

This clone was counted a few times. The genes are TRBV5-6 and TRBJ2-2; D is possibly TRBD2 (5 bases). The CDR3 loop spans 14 amino acids. CDR1 is SGHDT and CDR2 is YYEEEE in the germline V gene. The ends were cut back, 2 bases at V and 4 bases at J, with 9 bases in the middle. The CDR3 spells CASSLGGVTGELFF. DNA for the CDR3: TGTGCCAGCAGCTTAGGAGGCGTCACCGGGGAGCTGTTTTTT.

On this clone itself: Distinct nucleotide sequences in the sample also encode this CDR3. The chain recombines TRBV4-2 with TRBJ2-3; D is uncertain. Germline V CDR1 and CDR2: LGHNA, YNFKEQ. Trimming pared 0 bases from V and 1 base from J, leaving 11 bases between. This CDR3 contains 16 residues. The CDR3 protein is CASSQETPPRTDTQYF. CDR3 coding DNA: TGTGCCAGCAGCCAAGAAACTCCACCCCGCACAGATACGCAGTATTTT.

The chain carries TRBV27 and TRBJ2-7; no firm D call. V was shortened by 3 bases and J by 1 base, with 7 bases between the two germline ends. CDR1 is MNHEY and CDR2 is SMNVEV in the germline V gene (reference sequence). This CDR3 contains 13 residues. The CDR3 reads CASSLDASYEQYF. For the CDR3, the DNA is TGTGCCAGCAGTTTGGACGCGTCCTACGAGCAGTACTTC.

The chain employs TRBV6-6 and TRBJ1-1; a weak D match, TRBD1 (6 bases). The length of the CDR3 is 14 residues. Per germline, CDR1 MNHNY and CDR2 SVGAGI (reference sequence). V was pared by 2 bases and J by 1 base, with 8 bases between. This CDR3 is CASSYQQGNTEAFF. CDR3 DNA sequence: TGTGCCAGCAGTTACCAACAGGGGAACACTGAAGCTTTCTTT.

This clone was counted once. This chain links TRBV28 with TRBJ2-1, with D possibly TRBD1 on 6 matching bases. The V gene's germline CDR1 is MDHEN and CDR2 SYDVKM. This CDR3 contains 15 residues. The V end lost 6 bases, the J end lost 0 bases, and 12 bases lay between the germline ends. In nucleotides, the CDR3 is TGTGCCAGCAGCCCCCGGACAGTCTCCTACAATGAGCAGTTCTTC. This translates into CASSPRTVSYNEQFF.

The genes are TRBV10-2 and TRBJ2-2, with a tentative D call TRBD1 (5 bases). Germline loops: CDR1 WSHSY, CDR2 SAAADI. This CDR3 has 17 amino acids. The V gene lost 2 bases and the J gene lost 0 bases, with 13 bases spanning the gap. In DNA form, the CDR3 reads TGCGCCAGCAGTGAGAGAGCCCCAGGGCCGAACACCGGGGAGCTGTTTTTT. Translation gives CASSERAPGPNTGELFF.

The J gene is TRBJ2-2, the V gene TRBV11-2, with no clear D. This CDR3 has 12 residues. Germline V CDR1 and CDR2: SGHAT, FQNNGV. V gave up 5 bases and J gave up 1 base, with 2 bases separating them. CDR3 amino acids: CASSMNTGELFF. CDR3 DNA: TGTGCCAGCAGCATGAACACCGGGGAGCTGTTTTTT.

The chain has TRBV6-4 and TRBJ2-1; no firm D call. Trimming took 2 bases from V and 0 from J, leaving 8 bases between them. The CDR3 extends over 15 amino acids. Looked up from germline, CDR1 is MRHNA and CDR2 is SNTAGT. CDR3 amino acids: CASSDTDSSYNEQFF. DNA for the CDR3: TGTGCCAGCAGTGACACGGATAGCTCCTACAATGAGCAGTTCTTC.

Turning to this clone: Since no conserved phenylalanine or tryptophan closes the CDR3, a read error is the likely cause. Because the CDR3's place on the DNA is in doubt, the DNA is left out and the CDR3 is given as listed by TCRdb. This chain connects TRBV21-1 to TRBJ2-7. TRBV21-1 is a pseudogene segment. The CDR3 has 9 amino acids, counting both end residues. Here the CDR3 reads CASSRASGL.